A selection of T cell receptor beta chains follows, all from one sample in a study of CD8 T cells in Susac syndrome. TCRdb used MiXCR to reprocess the immunoSEQ multiplex PCR reads, holding one entry per CDR3 protein. The sample lists about 19,000 distinct CDR3 sequences; 90% to 95% were seen once. What was sequenced was CD8+ T cells from PBMCs. The receptors were gathered from a human donor in good health. Each CDR3 is given with its conserved first and last residue. D genes are given only for firm matches. Clone size, where shown, is once, few, many, or a class for clones that have expanded.

clone_size	d_call	v_call	cdr3_length	j_call	cdr3_nt	cdr3_aa
-	TRBD2	TRBV7-9	17	TRBJ2-3	TGTGCCAGCAGCTTAGCCGACCTCGCTAGCGGGGGGGATACGCAGTATTTT	CASSLADLASGGDTQYF
-	-	TRBV7-9	14	TRBJ2-7	TGTGCCAGCAGCGCCGCGTGGAGCTCCTACGAGCAGTACTTC	CASSAAWSSYEQYF
-	TRBD1	TRBV5-1	15	TRBJ2-3	TGCGCCAGCAGCTTGGGACAGGGTAACACAGATACGCAGTATTTT	CASSLGQGNTDTQYF
-	TRBD2	TRBV5-4	16	TRBJ2-1	TGTGCCAGCAGCTCAGGATACAGCGGGGAAATTAATGAGCAGTTCTTC	CASSSGYSGEINEQFF
-	TRBD2	TRBV4-3	17	TRBJ2-3	TGCGCCAGCAGCCAAGGTGTACTAGCGGGAGGCACAGATACGCAGTATTTT	CASSQGVLAGGTDTQYF
-	-	TRBV4-3	17	TRBJ1-1	TGCGCCAGCAGCCAAGATAGTATTGGGAGTGTGTGGGGTGAAGCTTTCTTT	CASSQDSIGSVWGEAFF
-	-	TRBV25-1	15	TRBJ1-1	TGTGCCAGCAGCCCCCCCTGGGCTGAGAACACTGAAGCTTTCTTT	CASSPPWAENTEAFF
-	-	TRBV7-9	17	TRBJ2-2	TGTGCCAGCAGCTACCCTCAAGTTGAGCCGGGCACCGGGGAGCTGTTTTTT	CASSYPQVEPGTGELFF
-	-	TRBV27	13	TRBJ2-7	TGTGCCAGCAGTCCGGGACTCACCTACGAGCAGTACTTC	CASSPGLTYEQYF
-	TRBD1	TRBV12-3/TRBV12-4	17	TRBJ2-7	TGTGCCAGCAGTCCATCCCCGGGACAGCCTAGGCTGTCCGAGCAGTACTTC	CASSPSPGQPRLSEQYF
-	TRBD1	TRBV4-3	18	TRBJ1-1	TGCGCCAGCAGCCTCATGACAGGGGGGGTCGGTATGAACACTGAAGCTTTCTTT	CASSLMTGGVGMNTEAFF
-	-	TRBV7-8	16	TRBJ2-3	TGTGCCAGCAGCAGCAGTTCCGGGACTAGCACAGATACGCAGTATTTT	CASSSSSGTSTDTQYF
-	-	TRBV15	15	TRBJ2-6	TGTGCCACCAGCAGCGAAAGCTCTGGGGCCAACGTCCTGACTTTC	CATSSESSGANVLTF
-	-	TRBV20-1	16	TRBJ1-1	TGCAGTGCTAGAGATCCTTTCGGCAGCATGAACACTGAAGCTTTCTTT	CSARDPFGSMNTEAFF
-	-	TRBV7-3	15	TRBJ2-3	TGTGCCAGCAGCATGACGTCTCTGATGGCAGATACGCAGTATTTT	CASSMTSLMADTQYF
-	-	TRBV15	13	TRBJ1-2	TGTGCCACCAGCAGCCCGATAACTACAGGGAGCACCTTC	CATSSPITTGSTF
-	-	TRBV19	13	TRBJ1-1	TGTGCCAGTTCTGCCAGTTTGAACACTGAAGCTTTCTTT	CASSASLNTEAFF
-	TRBD2	TRBV3-1	18	TRBJ2-3	TGTGCCAGCAGCCAAGAGGTGGTCCTAGCGGGAAACACAGATACGCAGTATTTT	CASSQEVVLAGNTDTQYF
-	-	TRBV27	16	TRBJ2-1	TGTGCCAGCAGTTTACGTGACGGCAAGCACTACAATGAGCAGTTCTTC	CASSLRDGKHYNEQFF
once	-	TRBV20-1	14	TRBJ2-1	TGCAGTGCTGGGACGCCCCGTCTTTACAATGAGCAGTTCTTC	CSAGTPRLYNEQFF
-	-	TRBV4-3	15	TRBJ2-4	TGCGCCAGCAGCCAAGATTGGAGTACCAAAAACATTCAGTACTTC	CASSQDWSTKNIQYF
-	TRBD2	TRBV19	16	TRBJ2-7	TGTGCCAGCTCCGAGACTAGCGGATTGAGCTCCTACGAGCAGTACTTC	CASSETSGLSSYEQYF
once	TRBD1	TRBV11-1	20	TRBJ2-4	TGTGCCAGCAGCTTAGGTCCTTTCGGGACAGCAAAACTAGCCAAAAACATTCAGTACTTC	CASSLGPFGTAKLAKNIQYF
-	-	TRBV27	15	TRBJ2-1	TGTGCCAGCAGTTTGAGGACAGTCTCCTACAATGAGCAGTTCTTC	CASSLRTVSYNEQFF
-	TRBD2	TRBV28	13	TRBJ2-7	TGTGCCAGCAGGCCTAGCGGGAGCTACGAGCAGTACTTC	CASRPSGSYEQYF
few	TRBD1	TRBV30	16	TRBJ2-7	TGTGCCTGGATCCTCTCTGGGACAGGGTTCATCTACGAGCAGTACTTC	CAWILSGTGFIYEQYF
-	-	TRBV7-9	15	TRBJ2-5	TGTGCCAGCAGCTTAGCCCTCGTGCCGGAGGAGACCCAGTACTTC	CASSLALVPEETQYF
-	TRBD1	TRBV6-1	14	TRBJ2-1	TGTGCCAGCAGTGACCAGGGGGCTCGGAATGAGCAGTTCTTC	CASSDQGARNEQFF
-	-	TRBV24-1	13	TRBJ1-2	TGTGCCACCAGTGCGTCGGACTCCTATGGCTACACCTTC	CATSASDSYGYTF
-	-	TRBV12-3/TRBV12-4	14	TRBJ2-1	TGTGCCAGCAGTCTCAGGGGGGCCTACAATGAGCAGTTCTTC	CASSLRGAYNEQFF
-	-	TRBV4-1	16	TRBJ2-1	TGCGCCAGCAGCCAAGGCGGCGGGAACTGGTACAATGAGCAGTTCTTC	CASSQGGGNWYNEQFF
-	TRBD1	TRBV25-1	18	TRBJ1-1	TGTGCCAGCAGATTGAGGTCCGTGACAGGGGCGATGAACACTGAAGCTTTCTTT	CASRLRSVTGAMNTEAFF
-	-	TRBV6-5	14	TRBJ2-5	TGTGCCAGCAGTAAACAGGGAAGTCAAGAGACCCAGTACTTC	CASSKQGSQETQYF
-	TRBD2	TRBV6-4	15	TRBJ2-1	TGTGCCAGCACCGTCCCTAGCGGGAGTGAGGGTGAGCAGTTCTTC	CASTVPSGSEGEQFF
-	-	TRBV4-1	15	TRBJ2-2	TGCGCCAGCAGCCAAGAAGGCAGGAACACCGGGGAGCTGTTTTTT	CASSQEGRNTGELFF
-	-	TRBV7-8	14	TRBJ2-1	TGTGCCAGCAGCCACACGGAAGGGCGGGTAGAGCAGTTCTTC	CASSHTEGRVEQFF
-	TRBD2	TRBV29-1	19	TRBJ2-1	TGCAGCGGGCGGGAAGCCACCGGGACTAGCGGGAGTTGGTCCCATGAGCAGTTCTTC	CSGREATGTSGSWSHEQFF